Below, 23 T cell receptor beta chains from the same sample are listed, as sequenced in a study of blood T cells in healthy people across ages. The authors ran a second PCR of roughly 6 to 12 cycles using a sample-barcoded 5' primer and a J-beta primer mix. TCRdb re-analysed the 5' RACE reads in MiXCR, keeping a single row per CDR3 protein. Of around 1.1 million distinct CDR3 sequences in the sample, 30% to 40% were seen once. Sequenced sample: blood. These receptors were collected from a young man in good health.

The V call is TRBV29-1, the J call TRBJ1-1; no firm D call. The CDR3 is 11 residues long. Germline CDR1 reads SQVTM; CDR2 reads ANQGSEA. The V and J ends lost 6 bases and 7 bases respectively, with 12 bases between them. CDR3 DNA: TGCAGCGTCGAGACAAGTGTTGAAGCTTTCTTT. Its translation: CSVETSVEAFF.

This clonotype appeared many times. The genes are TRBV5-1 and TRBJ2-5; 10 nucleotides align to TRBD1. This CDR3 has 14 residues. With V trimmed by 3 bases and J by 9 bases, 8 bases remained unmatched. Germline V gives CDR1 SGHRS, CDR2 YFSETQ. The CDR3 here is CASSSSGTGDPQYF. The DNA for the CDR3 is TGCGCCAGCAGCTCAAGTGGGACAGGGGATCCCCAGTACTTC.

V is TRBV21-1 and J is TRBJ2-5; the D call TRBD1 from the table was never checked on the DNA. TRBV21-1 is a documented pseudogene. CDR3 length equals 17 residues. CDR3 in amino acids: CASRRGSGTAQQETQYF. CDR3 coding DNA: TGTGCCAGCAGGAGGGGGTCTGGGACAGCTCAACAAGAGACCCAGTACTTC.

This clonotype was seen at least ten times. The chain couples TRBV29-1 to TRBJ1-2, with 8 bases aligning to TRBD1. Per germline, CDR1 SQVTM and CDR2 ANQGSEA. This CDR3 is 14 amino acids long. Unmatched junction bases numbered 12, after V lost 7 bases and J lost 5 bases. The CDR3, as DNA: TGCAGCGCTGAGGGGACAGGCAGGTTTTATGGCTACACCTTC. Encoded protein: CSAEGTGRFYGYTF.

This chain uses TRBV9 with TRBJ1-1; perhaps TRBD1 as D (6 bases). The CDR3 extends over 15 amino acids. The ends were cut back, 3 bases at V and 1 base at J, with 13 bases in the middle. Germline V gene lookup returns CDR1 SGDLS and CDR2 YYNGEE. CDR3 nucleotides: TGTGCCAGCAGCGAAGACGGGGGCAGGAACACTGAAGCTTTCTTT. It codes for CASSEDGGRNTEAFF.

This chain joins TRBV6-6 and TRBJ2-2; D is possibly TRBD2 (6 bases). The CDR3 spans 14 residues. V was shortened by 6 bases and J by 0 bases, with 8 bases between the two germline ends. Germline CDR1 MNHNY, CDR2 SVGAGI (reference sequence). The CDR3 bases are TGTGCCAGCAGGTGGGGGGCGAACACCGGGGAGCTGTTTTTT. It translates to CASRWGANTGELFF.

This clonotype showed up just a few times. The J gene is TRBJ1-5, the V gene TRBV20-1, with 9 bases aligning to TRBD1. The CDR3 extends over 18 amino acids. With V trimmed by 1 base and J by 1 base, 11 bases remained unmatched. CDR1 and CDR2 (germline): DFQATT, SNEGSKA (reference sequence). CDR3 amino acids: CSARVSGQGKLSNQPQHF. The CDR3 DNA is TGCAGTGCTAGAGTTTCGGGACAGGGTAAATTGAGCAATCAGCCCCAGCATTTT.

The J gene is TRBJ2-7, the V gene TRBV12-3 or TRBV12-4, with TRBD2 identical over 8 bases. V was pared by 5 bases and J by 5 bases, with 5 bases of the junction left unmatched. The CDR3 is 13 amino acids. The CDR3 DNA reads TGTGCCAGCAGTACGGGGGGGCTCCACGAGCAGTACTTC. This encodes CASSTGGLHEQYF.

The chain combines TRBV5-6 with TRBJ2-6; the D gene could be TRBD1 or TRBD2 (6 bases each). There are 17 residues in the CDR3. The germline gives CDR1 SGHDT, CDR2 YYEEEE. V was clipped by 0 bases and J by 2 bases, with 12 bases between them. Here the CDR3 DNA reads TGTGCCAGCAGCTTGGACAGGGAGGTAACTGGGGCCAACGTCCTGACTTTC. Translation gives CASSLDREVTGANVLTF. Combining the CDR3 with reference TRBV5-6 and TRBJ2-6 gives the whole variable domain DAGVTQSPTHLIKTRGQQVTLRCSPKSGHDTVSWYQQALGQGPQFIFQYYEEEERQRGNFPDRFSGHQFPNYSSELNVNALLLGDSALYLCASSLDREVTGANVLTFGAGSRLTVL.

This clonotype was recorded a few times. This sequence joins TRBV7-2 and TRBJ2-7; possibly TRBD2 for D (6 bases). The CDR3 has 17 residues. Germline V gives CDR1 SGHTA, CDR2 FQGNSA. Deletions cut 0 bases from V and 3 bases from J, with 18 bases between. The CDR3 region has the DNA TGTGCCAGCAGCTTAGCGCCGACGGCGGGACCCTTCTACGAGCAGTACTTC. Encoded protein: CASSLAPTAGPFYEQYF.

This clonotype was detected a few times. The CDR3 DNA reads as TGTGCCAGCAGCGTAGTGCCAGGGGCCTACGAGCAGTACTTC. This gives the protein CASSVVPGAYEQYF. V and J are TRBV9 and TRBJ2-7, with D tentatively TRBD1 (6 bases). Germline V CDR1 and CDR2: SGDLS, YYNGEE. The V and J ends lost 0 bases and 2 bases respectively, with 9 bases between them. The CDR3 spans 14 residues.

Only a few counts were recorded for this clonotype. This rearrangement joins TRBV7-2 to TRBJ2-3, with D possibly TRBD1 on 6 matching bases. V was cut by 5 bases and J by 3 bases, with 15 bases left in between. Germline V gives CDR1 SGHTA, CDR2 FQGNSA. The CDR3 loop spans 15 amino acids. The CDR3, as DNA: TGTGCCAGCAGCAGGGAAACAGGGACAACAGATACGCAGTATTTT. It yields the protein CASSRETGTTDTQYF.

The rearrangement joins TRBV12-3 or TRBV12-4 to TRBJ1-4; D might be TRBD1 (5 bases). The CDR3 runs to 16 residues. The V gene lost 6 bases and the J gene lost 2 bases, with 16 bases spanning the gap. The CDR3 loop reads CASSPWDPGTNEKLFF. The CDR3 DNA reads TGTGCCAGCAGCCCATGGGACCCTGGGACTAATGAAAAACTGTTTTTT.

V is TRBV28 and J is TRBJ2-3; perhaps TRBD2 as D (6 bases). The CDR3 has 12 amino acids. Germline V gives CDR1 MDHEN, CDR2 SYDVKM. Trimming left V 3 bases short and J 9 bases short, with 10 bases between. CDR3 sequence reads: CASSFPAGTQYF. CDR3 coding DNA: TGTGCCAGCAGTTTCCCCGCGGGGACGCAGTATTTT. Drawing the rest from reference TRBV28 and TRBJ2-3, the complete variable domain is DVKVTQSSRYLVKRTGEKVFLECVQDMDHENMFWYRQDPGLGLRLIYFSYDVKMKEKGDIPEGYSVSREKKERFSLILESASTNQTSMYLCASSFPAGTQYFGPGTRLTVL.

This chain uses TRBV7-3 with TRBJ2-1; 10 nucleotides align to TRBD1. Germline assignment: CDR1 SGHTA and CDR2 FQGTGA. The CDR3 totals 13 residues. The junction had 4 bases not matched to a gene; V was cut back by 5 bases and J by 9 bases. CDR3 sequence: CASSAGQGGEQFF. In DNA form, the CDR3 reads TGTGCCAGCAGCGCAGGACAGGGGGGTGAGCAGTTCTTC. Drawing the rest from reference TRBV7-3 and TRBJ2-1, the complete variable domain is GAGVSQTPSNKVTEKGKYVELRCDPISGHTALYWYRQSLGQGPEFLIYFQGTGAADDSGLPNDRFFAVRPEGSVSTLKIQRTERGDSAVYLCASSAGQGGEQFFGPGTRLTVL.

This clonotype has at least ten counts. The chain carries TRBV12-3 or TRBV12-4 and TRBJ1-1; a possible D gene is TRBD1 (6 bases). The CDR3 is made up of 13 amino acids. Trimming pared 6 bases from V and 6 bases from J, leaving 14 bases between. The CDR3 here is CASSTRGGAEAFF. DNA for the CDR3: TGTGCCAGCAGCACCCGGGGGGGCGCTGAAGCTTTCTTT.

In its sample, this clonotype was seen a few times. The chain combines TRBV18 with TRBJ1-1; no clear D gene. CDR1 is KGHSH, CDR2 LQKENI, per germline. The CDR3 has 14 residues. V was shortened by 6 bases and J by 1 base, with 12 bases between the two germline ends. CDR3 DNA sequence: TGTGCCAGCTCTCCCGGGTCCCAGAACACTGAAGCTTTCTTT. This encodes CASSPGSQNTEAFF. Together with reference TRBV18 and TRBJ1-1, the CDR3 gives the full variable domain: NAGVMQNPRHLVRRRGQEARLRCSPMKGHSHVYWYRQLPEEGLKFMVYLQKENIIDESGMPKERFSAEFPKEGPSILRIQQVVRGDSAAYFCASSPGSQNTEAFFGQGTRLTVV.

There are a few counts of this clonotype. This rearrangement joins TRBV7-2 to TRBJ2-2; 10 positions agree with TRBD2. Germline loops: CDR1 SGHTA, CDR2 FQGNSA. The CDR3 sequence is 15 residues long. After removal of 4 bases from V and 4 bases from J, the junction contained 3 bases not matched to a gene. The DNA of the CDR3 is TGTGCCAGCAGCTCGACTAGCGGGCCCACCGGGGAGCTGTTTTTT. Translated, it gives CASSSTSGPTGELFF.

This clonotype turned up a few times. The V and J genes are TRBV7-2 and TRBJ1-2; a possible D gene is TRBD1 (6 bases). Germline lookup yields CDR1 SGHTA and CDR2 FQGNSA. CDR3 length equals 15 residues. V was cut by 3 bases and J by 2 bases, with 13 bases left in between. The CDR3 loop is CASSLASTGNYGYTF. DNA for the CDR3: TGTGCCAGCAGCTTGGCAAGTACAGGGAACTATGGCTACACCTTC.

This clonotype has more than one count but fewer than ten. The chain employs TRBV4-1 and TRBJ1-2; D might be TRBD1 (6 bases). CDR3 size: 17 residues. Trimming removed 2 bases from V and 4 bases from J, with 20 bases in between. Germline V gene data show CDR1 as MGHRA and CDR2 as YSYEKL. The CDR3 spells CASSQHRIRGGSYGYTF. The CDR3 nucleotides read TGCGCCAGCAGCCAACACCGTATCAGGGGTGGGAGCTATGGCTACACCTTC.

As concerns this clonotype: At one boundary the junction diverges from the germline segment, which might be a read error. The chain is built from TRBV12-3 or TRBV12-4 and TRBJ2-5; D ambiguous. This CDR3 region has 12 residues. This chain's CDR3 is CAISSGEETQYF. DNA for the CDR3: TGTGCCATCAGTTCCGGCGAAGAGACCCAGTACTTC.

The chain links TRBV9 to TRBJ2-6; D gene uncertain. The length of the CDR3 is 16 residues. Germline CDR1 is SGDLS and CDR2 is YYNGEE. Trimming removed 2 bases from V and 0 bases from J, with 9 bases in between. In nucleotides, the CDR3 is TGTGCCAGCAGCGTCGTCCCGATCTCTGGGGCCAACGTCCTGACTTTC. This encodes CASSVVPISGANVLTF.

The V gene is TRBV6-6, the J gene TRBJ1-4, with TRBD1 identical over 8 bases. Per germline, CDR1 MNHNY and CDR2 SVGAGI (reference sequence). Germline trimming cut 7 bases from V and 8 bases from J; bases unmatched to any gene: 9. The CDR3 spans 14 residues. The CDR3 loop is CASKETGEPEKLFF. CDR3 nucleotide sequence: TGTGCCAGCAAAGAGACAGGGGAGCCCGAAAAACTGTTTTTT.